This record covers a single TCR beta chain. Its cognate antigen is unknown. The CDR3 loop spans 13 amino acids. V gave up 3 bases and J gave up 8 bases, with 10 bases separating them. Germline CDR1 reads MNHEY; CDR2 reads SVGAGI. This sample was included in a study of shared clonotypes between healthy human individuals. TCRdb's table, derived via immunoSEQ multiplex PCR, lists solely in-frame clones and lacks some. In the table there are around 750,000 clones, roughly 70% of which are singletons. Points from the study as a whole: Generally, naive subsets (rather than memory subsets) showed larger estimated richness.

Sequencing was carried out using memory CD4+ T cells sorted from blood. Subset denoted: CD45RA-negative fraction. The chain couples TRBV6-5 to TRBJ1-4; D gene unclear. This receptor was identified in a woman in her 30s in good health. CDR3 sequence reads: CASSYLRNEKLFF. Written as DNA, the CDR3 is TGTGCCAGCAGTTATCTGCGGAACGAAAAACTGTTTTTT.